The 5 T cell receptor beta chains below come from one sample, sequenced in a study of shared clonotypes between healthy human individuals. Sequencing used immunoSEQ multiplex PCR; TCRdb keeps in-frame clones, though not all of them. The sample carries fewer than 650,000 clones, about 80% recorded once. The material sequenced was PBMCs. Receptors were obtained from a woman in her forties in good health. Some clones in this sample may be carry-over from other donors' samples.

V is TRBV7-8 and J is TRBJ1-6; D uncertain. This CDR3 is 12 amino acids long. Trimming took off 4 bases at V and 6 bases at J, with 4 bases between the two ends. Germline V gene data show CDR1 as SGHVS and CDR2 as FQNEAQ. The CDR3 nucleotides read TGTGCCAGCAGCTCAATTAATTCACCCCTCCACTTT. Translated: CASSSINSPLHF.

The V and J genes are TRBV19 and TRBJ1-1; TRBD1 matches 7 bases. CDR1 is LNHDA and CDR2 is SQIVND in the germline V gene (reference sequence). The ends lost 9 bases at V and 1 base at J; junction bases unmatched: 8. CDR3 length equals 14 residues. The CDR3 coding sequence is TGTGCCAGCTCCCCCCGGGACAGGAACACTGAAGCTTTCTTT. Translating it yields CASSPRDRNTEAFF.

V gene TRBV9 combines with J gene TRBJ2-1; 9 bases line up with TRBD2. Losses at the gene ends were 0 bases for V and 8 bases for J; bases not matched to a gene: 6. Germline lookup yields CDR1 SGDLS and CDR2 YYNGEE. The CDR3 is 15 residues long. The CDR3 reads CASSVASSGIYEQFF. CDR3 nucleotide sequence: TGTGCCAGCAGCGTAGCGTCTAGCGGGATCTATGAGCAGTTCTTC.

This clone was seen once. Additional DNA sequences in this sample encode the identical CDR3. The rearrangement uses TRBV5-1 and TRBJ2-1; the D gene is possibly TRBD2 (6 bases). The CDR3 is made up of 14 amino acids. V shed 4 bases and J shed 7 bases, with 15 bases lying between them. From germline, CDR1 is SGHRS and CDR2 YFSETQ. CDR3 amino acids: CASSPRTGGNEQFF. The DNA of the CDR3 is TGCGCCAGCAGCCCCAGGACTGGAGGGAATGAGCAGTTCTTC.

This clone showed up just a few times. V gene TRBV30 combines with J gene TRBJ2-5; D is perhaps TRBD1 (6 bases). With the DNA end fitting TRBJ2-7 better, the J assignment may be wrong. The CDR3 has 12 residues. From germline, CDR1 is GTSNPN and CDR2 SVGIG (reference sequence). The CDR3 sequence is CAWSVHRDEQYF. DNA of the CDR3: TGTGCCTGGAGTGTACACAGGGACGAGCAGTACTTC.